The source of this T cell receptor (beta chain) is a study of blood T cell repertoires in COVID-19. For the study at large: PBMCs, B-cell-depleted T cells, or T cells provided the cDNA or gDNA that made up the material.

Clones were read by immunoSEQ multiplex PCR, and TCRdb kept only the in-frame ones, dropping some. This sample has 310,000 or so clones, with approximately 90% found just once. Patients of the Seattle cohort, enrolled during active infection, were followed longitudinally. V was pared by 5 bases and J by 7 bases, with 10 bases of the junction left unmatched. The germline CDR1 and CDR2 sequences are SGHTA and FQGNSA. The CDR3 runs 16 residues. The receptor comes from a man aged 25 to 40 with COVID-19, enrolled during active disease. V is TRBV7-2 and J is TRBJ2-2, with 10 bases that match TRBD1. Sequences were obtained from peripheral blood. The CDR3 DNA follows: TGTGCCAGCAGCGCTGACAGGGGGCGCGTCGGCGGGGAGCTGTTTTTT. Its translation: CASSADRGRVGGELFF.